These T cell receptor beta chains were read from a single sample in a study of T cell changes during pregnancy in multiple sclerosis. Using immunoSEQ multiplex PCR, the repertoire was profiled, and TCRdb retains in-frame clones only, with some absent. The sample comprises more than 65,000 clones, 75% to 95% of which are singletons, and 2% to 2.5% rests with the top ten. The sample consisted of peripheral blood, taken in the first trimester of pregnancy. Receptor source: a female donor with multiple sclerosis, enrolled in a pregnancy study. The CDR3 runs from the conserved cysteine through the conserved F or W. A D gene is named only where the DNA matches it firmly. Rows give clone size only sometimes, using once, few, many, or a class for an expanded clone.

DNA: TGTGCCAGCAGCCTTAGCGGGGGAAGCTCCTACAATGAGCAGTTCTTC; CDR3: CASSLSGGSSYNEQFF; D: TRBD2; size: -; V: TRBV7-9; J: TRBJ2-1
DNA: TGCGCCAGCAGCTTGGGGGGGGGCATGGGTGAAAAACTGTTTTTT; CDR3: CASSLGGGMGEKLFF; D: -; size: -; V: TRBV5-1; J: TRBJ1-4
DNA: TGTGCCAGCAGCTTAGATGGGGGGAGATATGGCTACACCTTC; CDR3: CASSLDGGRYGYTF; D: -; size: -; V: TRBV7-8; J: TRBJ1-2
DNA: TGTGCCAGCAGCTTCGGACAGGCGAACTATGGCTACACCTTC; CDR3: CASSFGQANYGYTF; D: TRBD1; size: -; V: TRBV9; J: TRBJ1-2
DNA: TGCGCCAGCAGCACTGGCGTCGGGAGACAGGGAGAGACCCAGTACTTC; CDR3: CASSTGVGRQGETQYF; D: -; size: -; V: TRBV4-1; J: TRBJ2-5
DNA: TGCGCCAGCACCCCTGGCGGGATGAGGAACAATGAGCAGTTCTTC; CDR3: CASTPGGMRNNEQFF; D: -; size: -; V: TRBV5-1; J: TRBJ2-1
DNA: TGCGCCAGCAGCCAAGATCGAAGGCAGGGGTTTACCCTGAACACTGAAGCTTTCTTT; CDR3: CASSQDRRQGFTLNTEAFF; D: -; size: -; V: TRBV4-1; J: TRBJ1-1
DNA: TGTGCCAGCAGTGGAGTTTCTAAAATACCTTACAATGAGCAGTTCTTC; CDR3: CASSGVSKIPYNEQFF; D: -; size: -; V: TRBV25-1; J: TRBJ2-1
DNA: TGCAGCGTTCAGTCGACAGGGCTCAATCAGCCCCAGCATTTT; CDR3: CSVQSTGLNQPQHF; D: TRBD1; size: -; V: TRBV29-1; J: TRBJ1-5
DNA: TGCAGCCCAGGACAGGACATGAACACTGAAGCTTTCTTT; CDR3: CSPGQDMNTEAFF; D: TRBD1; size: -; V: TRBV29-1; J: TRBJ1-1
DNA: TGCGCCAGCAGCGGGAGGTTAGAGCGGGCTTTCTTT; CDR3: CASSGRLERAFF; D: -; size: -; V: TRBV5-1; J: TRBJ1-1
DNA: TGTGCCAGCAGCTTCGACAGTGAAGGCAATGAGCAGTTCTTC; CDR3: CASSFDSEGNEQFF; D: -; size: -; V: TRBV7-9; J: TRBJ2-1
DNA: TGTGCCAGCAGTGGAACTAGCTACAATGAGCAGTTCTTC; CDR3: CASSGTSYNEQFF; D: -; size: -; V: TRBV6-1; J: TRBJ2-1
DNA: TGTGCCACCAGCAGAGGTCAACAGGGCGGAGAGACCCAGTACTTC; CDR3: CATSRGQQGGETQYF; D: -; size: -; V: TRBV15; J: TRBJ2-5
DNA: TGTGCCAGCAGCCCCCGAGGGGGCGACTACAATGAGCAGTTCTTC; CDR3: CASSPRGGDYNEQFF; D: TRBD1; size: -; V: TRBV9; J: TRBJ2-1
DNA: TGTGCCAGCGGAGCCCCGGGACAGGGGGCCGGGAACTATGGCTACACCTTC; CDR3: CASGAPGQGAGNYGYTF; D: TRBD1; size: -; V: TRBV28; J: TRBJ1-2
DNA: TGTGCCAGCAGTTTTGGAGGGACCTACGAGCAGTACTTC; CDR3: CASSFGGTYEQYF; D: -; size: -; V: TRBV28; J: TRBJ2-7
DNA: TGTGCCAGCAGCCCCTCCGGGACAGGGGTGACCGGGGAGCTGTTTTTT; CDR3: CASSPSGTGVTGELFF; D: TRBD1; size: -; V: TRBV11-2; J: TRBJ2-2
DNA: TGTGCCAGCAGCTTGATTAGCAATGAGCAGTTCTTC; CDR3: CASSLISNEQFF; D: -; size: -; V: TRBV7-3; J: TRBJ2-1
DNA: TGTGCCAGCTCACCGACAGAAGCTAACTATGGCTACACCTTC; CDR3: CASSPTEANYGYTF; D: -; size: few; V: TRBV18; J: TRBJ1-2
DNA: TGTGCCAGCAGCTCAACACCCACTGAAGCTTTCTTT; CDR3: CASSSTPTEAFF; D: -; size: -; V: TRBV7-9; J: TRBJ1-1
DNA: TGCGCCAGCACCTTGGAGGGAGCCGGGGAGCTGTTTTTT; CDR3: CASTLEGAGELFF; D: -; size: -; V: TRBV5-1; J: TRBJ2-2
DNA: TGTGCCAGCAGTAGAGGAGTCTACGAGCAGTACTTC; CDR3: CASSRGVYEQYF; D: -; size: -; V: TRBV6-6; J: TRBJ2-7
DNA: TGTGCCAGCAGCTTGGGGGGGGGTTACGCTGAAGCTTTCTTT; CDR3: CASSLGGGYAEAFF; D: -; size: -; V: TRBV7-9; J: TRBJ1-1
DNA: TGTGCCAGCAGCCTAAGGGGCGGAGACTATGGCTACACCTTC; CDR3: CASSLRGGDYGYTF; D: -; size: -; V: TRBV7-3; J: TRBJ1-2
DNA: TGTGCCAGCAGCCAAACCTGGACAGGGCCGAACACTGAAGCTTTCTTT; CDR3: CASSQTWTGPNTEAFF; D: TRBD1; size: -; V: TRBV14; J: TRBJ1-1
DNA: -; CDR3: CASSGFRARGTGELFF; D: -; size: -; V: TRBV7-8; J: TRBJ2-2
DNA: TGCGCCAGCAGCCATCCTAGCGGGAGGCTGACAGATACGCAGTATTTT; CDR3: CASSHPSGRLTDTQYF; D: TRBD2; size: -; V: TRBV5-1; J: TRBJ2-3
DNA: TGTGCCAGCTCACCTGGGGACAGCCGCGGCTACACCTTC; CDR3: CASSPGDSRGYTF; D: TRBD1; size: -; V: TRBV18; J: TRBJ1-2
DNA: TGTGCCAGCAGCGGAGGGACAGGGGGTTTCTATGGCTACACCTTC; CDR3: CASSGGTGGFYGYTF; D: TRBD1; size: -; V: TRBV9; J: TRBJ1-2
DNA: TGTGCCAGCAGGTCGGGACAATCGAATTCACCCCTCCACTTT; CDR3: CASRSGQSNSPLHF; D: -; size: -; V: TRBV7-9; J: TRBJ1-6
DNA: TGTGCCAGCAGCGCACAGGGGTTCGACACTGAAGCTTTCTTT; CDR3: CASSAQGFDTEAFF; D: TRBD1; size: -; V: TRBV9; J: TRBJ1-1
DNA: TGCGCCAGCAGCTTGCGGACAGCCCTAGGAGATAATTCACCCCTCCACTTT; CDR3: CASSLRTALGDNSPLHF; D: -; size: -; V: TRBV5-1; J: TRBJ1-6
DNA: TGTGCCAGCAGTTACAGAGGGAGGACAGGGTATACTGAAGCTTTCTTT; CDR3: CASSYRGRTGYTEAFF; D: TRBD1; size: -; V: TRBV6-5; J: TRBJ1-1
DNA: TGCGCCAGCAGCTTGGGTCCCCGACTAGCTTCAGAGCAGTACTTC; CDR3: CASSLGPRLASEQYF; D: TRBD2; size: -; V: TRBV5-1; J: TRBJ2-7
DNA: TGTGCCAGCAGCTCCCGGGACAGGGTAAAAAATGAGCAGTTCTTC; CDR3: CASSSRDRVKNEQFF; D: TRBD1; size: few; V: TRBV7-9; J: TRBJ2-1
DNA: TGCGCCAGCAGCTTGGACAGACCTAATGAAAAACTGTTTTTT; CDR3: CASSLDRPNEKLFF; D: -; size: -; V: TRBV5-1; J: TRBJ1-4
DNA: TGTGCCAGCAACTTAGCGGGAGGGGGCGAGCAGTACTTC; CDR3: CASNLAGGGEQYF; D: TRBD2; size: -; V: TRBV27; J: TRBJ2-7
DNA: TGTGCCAGCTCACTGGGACAGGCCCCCACCTACGAGCAGTACTTC; CDR3: CASSLGQAPTYEQYF; D: TRBD1; size: once; V: TRBV18; J: TRBJ2-7
DNA: TGTGCCAGCAGCCCCGTCCGGGACAGATTTAACACTGAAGCTTTCTTT; CDR3: CASSPVRDRFNTEAFF; D: TRBD1; size: -; V: TRBV14; J: TRBJ1-1
DNA: TGTGCCTGGAGGCCCCAGGGGGCTGGCGGCTACACCTTC; CDR3: CAWRPQGAGGYTF; D: TRBD1; size: -; V: TRBV30; J: TRBJ1-2
DNA: TGTGCCAGCAGTTACTCGAGGGTTTACAATGAGCAGTTCTTC; CDR3: CASSYSRVYNEQFF; D: -; size: -; V: TRBV6-6; J: TRBJ2-1
DNA: TGTGCCAGCAGACAGACTAAAGCACCCCTCCACTTT; CDR3: CASRQTKAPLHF; D: -; size: -; V: TRBV2; J: TRBJ1-6
DNA: TGTGCCAGCAGCTTAATGCGGGACACCGGGGAGCTGTTTTTT; CDR3: CASSLMRDTGELFF; D: -; size: -; V: TRBV7-6; J: TRBJ2-2
DNA: TGTGCCAGCAGGCCACCGGGACAGAACGAAAAACTGTTTTTT; CDR3: CASRPPGQNEKLFF; D: TRBD1; size: -; V: TRBV28; J: TRBJ1-4